Listed below are T cell receptor beta chains from one sample, sequenced in a study of blood T cell repertoires in COVID-19. Repertoires were generated with immunoSEQ multiplex PCR, while TCRdb's copy carries only in-frame clones and drops some. The table includes a few hundred thousand clones, more than 75% detected once. Material: PBMCs or T cells enriched from blood (not recorded which). The receptors were gathered from a man aged 25 to 45 who had recovered from COVID-19. Both conserved end residues are part of each CDR3. Each record gives: J gene, V gene, CDR3 protein.

TRBJ1-2,TRBV6-5,CASSYDYGDRGYTF
TRBJ2-7,TRBV19,CASSPDTLSSYEQYF
TRBJ1-4,TRBV7-9,CASSDPRGGATNEKLFF
TRBJ2-1,TRBV5-1,CASSLAGGVGQFF
TRBJ2-6,TRBV11-2,CASSSWTGGASGANVLTF
TRBJ2-1,TRBV5-1,CASKGEGWVYNEQFF
TRBJ1-1,TRBV7-3,CASSLNRMNTEAFF
TRBJ1-2,TRBV15,CATSSENRGYGYTF
TRBJ1-2,TRBV29-1,CSVTWRGGGGYTF
TRBJ1-3,TRBV18,CASSPLRTGENRGNTIYF
TRBJ2-5,TRBV19,CASRGQAGETQYF
TRBJ2-5,TRBV9,CASSVTPTGETTQYF
TRBJ1-2,TRBV7-9,CASSSRDTHYGYTF
TRBJ1-2,TRBV14,CASSPILGGTYGYTF
TRBJ2-3,TRBV5-1,CASSLGLASSTDTQYF
TRBJ1-2,TRBV19,CASSYRGEGMHGYTF
TRBJ2-7,TRBV30,CAWSDPNYEQYF
TRBJ1-1,TRBV11-3,CASSMTGGTEAFF
TRBJ1-5,TRBV7-8,CASSLEGWQPQHF
TRBJ2-5,TRBV9,CASLARETQYF
TRBJ2-1,TRBV30,CAWSGSRGLVAGGPTNEQFF
TRBJ1-2,TRBV27,CASRPAGLGGYTF
TRBJ2-7,TRBV18,CASSRQGASYEQYF
TRBJ2-1,TRBV25-1,CASRGTGVYNEQFF
TRBJ1-6,TRBV19,CASSSLQGRGPLHF
TRBJ1-3,TRBV5-1,CASSEQGTVSGNTIYF
TRBJ2-3,TRBV20-1,CSASGFPSSTDTQYF
TRBJ1-2,TRBV6-2/TRBV6-3,CASSYGAGYTF